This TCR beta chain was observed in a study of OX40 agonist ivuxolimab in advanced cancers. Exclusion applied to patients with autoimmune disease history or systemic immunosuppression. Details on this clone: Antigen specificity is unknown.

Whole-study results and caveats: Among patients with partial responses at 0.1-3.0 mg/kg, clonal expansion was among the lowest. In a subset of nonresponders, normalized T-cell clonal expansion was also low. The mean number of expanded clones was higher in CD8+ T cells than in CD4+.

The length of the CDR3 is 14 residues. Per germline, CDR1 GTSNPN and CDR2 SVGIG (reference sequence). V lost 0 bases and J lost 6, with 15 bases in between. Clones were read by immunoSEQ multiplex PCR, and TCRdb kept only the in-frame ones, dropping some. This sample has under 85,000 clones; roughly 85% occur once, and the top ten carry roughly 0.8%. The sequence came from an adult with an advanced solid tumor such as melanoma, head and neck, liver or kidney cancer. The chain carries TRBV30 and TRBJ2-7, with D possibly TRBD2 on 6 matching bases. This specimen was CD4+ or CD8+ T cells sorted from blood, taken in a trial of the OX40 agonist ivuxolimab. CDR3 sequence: CAWSVRGWIREQYF. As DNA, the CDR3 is TGTGCCTGGAGTGTACGGGGGTGGATACGCGAGCAGTACTTC.